A selection of T cell receptor beta chains follows, all from one sample in a study of identical twins. TCRdb called the 5' RACE reads again in MiXCR, with one record for every CDR3 protein. Among under 500,000 distinct CDR3 sequences listed, more than 13% were seen once. This same sample was also taken into another study, of yellow fever vaccine responses in identical twins.

Sequenced material: CD4+ T cells sorted from blood. These receptors all come from a young woman in good health. CDR3s include the opening cysteine and the closing phenylalanine or tryptophan. Each record gives: V gene, D gene, clone size, J gene, CDR3 protein, CDR3 DNA. The D gene is left open where the match is weak. For some rows the clone size is stated as once, few or many, or as a class when expanded; others skip it.

v_gene: TRBV4-3
d_gene: -
abundance: few
j_gene: TRBJ2-3
CDR3aa: CASSQVGPRGPTDTQYF
CDR3nt: TGCGCCAGCAGCCAAGTCGGACCCAGGGGCCCCACAGATACGCAGTATTTT

v_gene: TRBV6-2/TRBV6-3
d_gene: -
abundance: few
j_gene: TRBJ2-1
CDR3aa: CASMGGQISSYNEQFF
CDR3nt: TGTGCCAGCATGGGGGGGCAAATAAGCTCCTACAATGAGCAGTTCTTC

v_gene: TRBV6-2/TRBV6-3
d_gene: -
abundance: -
j_gene: TRBJ2-3
CDR3aa: CASRKASTDTQYF
CDR3nt: TGTGCCAGCAGGAAGGCGTCGACAGATACGCAGTATTTT

v_gene: TRBV28
d_gene: TRBD1
abundance: -
j_gene: TRBJ2-7
CDR3aa: CASSSDRGVAGRSYEQYF
CDR3nt: TGTGCCAGCAGTTCCGACAGGGGTGTTGCGGGACGATCCTACGAGCAGTACTTC

v_gene: TRBV20-1
d_gene: TRBD2
abundance: -
j_gene: TRBJ2-1
CDR3aa: CSARDMEREFWNEQFF
CDR3nt: TGCAGTGCTAGAGATATGGAGCGGGAGTTTTGGAATGAGCAGTTCTTC

v_gene: TRBV7-2
d_gene: -
abundance: many
j_gene: TRBJ2-7
CDR3aa: CASSLGVAGRTMYEQYF
CDR3nt: TGTGCCAGCAGCTTAGGTGTTGCGGGCAGAACAATGTACGAGCAGTACTTC

v_gene: TRBV29-1
d_gene: TRBD2
abundance: many
j_gene: TRBJ2-1
CDR3aa: CSVEKGGGLAGGSEQFF
CDR3nt: TGCAGCGTTGAAAAGGGCGGTGGGCTAGCGGGGGGCAGCGAGCAGTTCTTC

v_gene: TRBV6-5
d_gene: -
abundance: few
j_gene: TRBJ2-7
CDR3aa: CASSYQGSTYEQYF
CDR3nt: TGTGCCAGCAGTTACCAGGGGTCCACCTACGAGCAGTACTTC

v_gene: TRBV12-5
d_gene: -
abundance: few
j_gene: TRBJ2-5
CDR3aa: CASGSGWPGTQYF
CDR3nt: TGTGCTAGTGGTTCGGGGTGGCCGGGGACCCAGTACTTC

v_gene: TRBV15
d_gene: -
abundance: -
j_gene: TRBJ1-3
CDR3aa: CATSRALSGNTIYF
CDR3nt: TGTGCCACCAGCAGAGCGCTCTCTGGAAACACCATATATTTT

v_gene: TRBV12-3/TRBV12-4
d_gene: -
abundance: few
j_gene: TRBJ2-7
CDR3aa: CASSYRLDYEQYF
CDR3nt: TGTGCCAGCAGTTATAGACTAGACTACGAGCAGTACTTC

v_gene: TRBV28
d_gene: -
abundance: many
j_gene: TRBJ1-5
CDR3aa: CASSLVNQPQHF
CDR3nt: TGTGCCAGCAGCTTAGTAAATCAGCCCCAGCATTTT

v_gene: TRBV5-1
d_gene: -
abundance: -
j_gene: TRBJ2-3
CDR3aa: CASSLALTTDTQYF
CDR3nt: TGCGCCAGCAGCTTGGCTCTCACCACAGATACGCAGTATTTT

v_gene: TRBV20-1
d_gene: -
abundance: few
j_gene: TRBJ2-2
CDR3aa: CSAPDAQGSGELFF
CDR3nt: TGCAGTGCACCCGACGCCCAGGGATCCGGGGAGCTGTTTTTT

v_gene: TRBV27
d_gene: TRBD2
abundance: few
j_gene: TRBJ2-1
CDR3aa: CASTLAGVGSSYNEQFF
CDR3nt: TGTGCCAGCACCCTAGCGGGGGTTGGGTCCTCCTACAATGAGCAGTTCTTC

v_gene: TRBV4-2
d_gene: TRBD1
abundance: -
j_gene: TRBJ2-3
CDR3aa: CASSRLKLQGATDTQYF
CDR3nt: TGTGCCAGCAGCCGACTAAAACTACAGGGGGCCACAGATACGCAGTATTTT

v_gene: TRBV19
d_gene: -
abundance: -
j_gene: TRBJ1-1
CDR3aa: CASSGTGTQAFF
CDR3nt: TGTGCCAGTAGTGGTACCGGGACCCAAGCTTTCTTT

v_gene: TRBV12-3/TRBV12-4
d_gene: TRBD1
abundance: few
j_gene: TRBJ2-1
CDR3aa: CASSLTLGQGSYNEQFF
CDR3nt: TGTGCCAGCAGCCTAACCCTGGGACAGGGCTCCTACAATGAGCAGTTCTTC

v_gene: TRBV5-1
d_gene: TRBD1
abundance: few
j_gene: TRBJ2-7
CDR3aa: CASSSTGGSLEQYF
CDR3nt: TGCGCCAGCAGCTCTACAGGGGGCTCCCTCGAGCAGTACTTC

v_gene: TRBV12-3/TRBV12-4
d_gene: -
abundance: many
j_gene: TRBJ1-2
CDR3aa: CASSLVQGADYTF
CDR3nt: TGTGCCAGCAGTTTAGTACAGGGAGCTGACTACACCTTC

v_gene: TRBV30
d_gene: TRBD1
abundance: few
j_gene: TRBJ2-7
CDR3aa: CAWRRGKTGGFYEQYF
CDR3nt: TGTGCCTGGCGTCGGGGAAAGACAGGGGGTTTCTACGAGCAGTACTTC

v_gene: TRBV18
d_gene: -
abundance: -
j_gene: TRBJ2-5
CDR3aa: CASSPPTDQETQYF
CDR3nt: TGTGCCAGCTCACCACCGACAGACCAAGAGACCCAGTACTTC

v_gene: TRBV20-1
d_gene: TRBD2
abundance: few
j_gene: TRBJ2-1
CDR3aa: CSARVASGASSYNEQFF
CDR3nt: TGCAGTGCTAGAGTGGCTAGCGGGGCGAGCTCCTACAATGAGCAGTTCTTC

v_gene: TRBV20-1
d_gene: -
abundance: few
j_gene: TRBJ2-1
CDR3aa: CSARVLGVNNEQFF
CDR3nt: TGCAGTGCTAGGGTTTTAGGGGTTAACAATGAGCAGTTCTTC

v_gene: TRBV19
d_gene: -
abundance: -
j_gene: TRBJ2-3
CDR3aa: CASSLGTYTDTQYF
CDR3nt: TGTGCCAGTAGTCTCGGGACTTACACAGATACGCAGTATTTT

v_gene: TRBV25-1
d_gene: TRBD2
abundance: few
j_gene: TRBJ2-5
CDR3aa: CASSSGRPGGTQYF
CDR3nt: TGTGCCAGCAGTAGCGGGAGGCCCGGTGGGACCCAGTACTTC

v_gene: TRBV3-1
d_gene: -
abundance: once
j_gene: TRBJ2-1
CDR3aa: CASSQLAPLRNNEQFF
CDR3nt: TGTGCCAGCAGCCAACTAGCCCCCCTTAGGAACAATGAGCAGTTCTTC

v_gene: TRBV12-3/TRBV12-4
d_gene: -
abundance: -
j_gene: TRBJ2-7
CDR3aa: CASSSGTSYSYEQYF
CDR3nt: TGTGCCAGCAGTTCCGGGACATCCTACTCCTACGAGCAGTACTTC

v_gene: TRBV18
d_gene: -
abundance: few
j_gene: TRBJ2-5
CDR3aa: CASSPLDLETQYF
CDR3nt: TGTGCCAGCTCACCACTGGATTTGGAGACCCAGTACTTC

v_gene: TRBV5-1
d_gene: TRBD2
abundance: few
j_gene: TRBJ2-3
CDR3aa: CASSKLAGGSRDTQYF
CDR3nt: TGCGCCAGCAGCAAGCTAGCGGGGGGAAGTAGAGATACGCAGTATTTT

v_gene: TRBV11-2
d_gene: -
abundance: -
j_gene: TRBJ2-1
CDR3aa: CASSLGDGPLNEQFF
CDR3nt: TGTGCCAGCAGCTTGGGGGACGGACCTCTTAATGAGCAGTTCTTC

v_gene: TRBV29-1
d_gene: TRBD2
abundance: -
j_gene: TRBJ2-5
CDR3aa: CSVEILAGETQYF
CDR3nt: TGCAGCGTTGAAATTCTAGCGGGGGAGACCCAGTACTTC

v_gene: TRBV4-2
d_gene: -
abundance: -
j_gene: TRBJ2-1
CDR3aa: CASSPQRLETYNEQFF
CDR3nt: TGTGCCAGCAGCCCTCAGAGGCTGGAAACCTACAATGAGCAGTTCTTC

v_gene: TRBV7-2
d_gene: -
abundance: once
j_gene: TRBJ2-7
CDR3aa: CASSLAGRWEQYF
CDR3nt: TGTGCCAGCAGCTTAGCGGGTCGTTGGGAGCAGTACTTC

v_gene: TRBV24-1
d_gene: -
abundance: few
j_gene: TRBJ2-3
CDR3aa: CATSDLLRQGTDTQYF
CDR3nt: TGTGCCACCAGTGATTTGCTCCGACAGGGCACAGATACGCAGTATTTT

v_gene: TRBV28
d_gene: TRBD1
abundance: few
j_gene: TRBJ2-7
CDR3aa: CASSLYPGQAEQYF
CDR3nt: TGTGCCAGCAGCTTATACCCAGGACAGGCCGAGCAGTACTTC

v_gene: TRBV24-1
d_gene: TRBD2
abundance: -
j_gene: TRBJ2-1
CDR3aa: CATSDLHAASGVGNEQFF
CDR3nt: TGTGCCACCAGTGATTTGCACGCGGCTAGCGGGGTGGGCAATGAGCAGTTCTTC

v_gene: TRBV7-2
d_gene: TRBD1
abundance: few
j_gene: TRBJ2-7
CDR3aa: CASSLARTGFSSMLYEQYF
CDR3nt: TGTGCCAGCAGCTTAGCAAGGACAGGATTCTCTAGTATGCTCTACGAGCAGTACTTC

v_gene: TRBV29-1
d_gene: TRBD2
abundance: many
j_gene: TRBJ2-5
CDR3aa: CSAGDGGFRETQYF
CDR3nt: TGCAGCGCCGGCGACGGGGGGTTCAGGGAGACCCAGTACTTC

v_gene: TRBV20-1
d_gene: -
abundance: -
j_gene: TRBJ1-5
CDR3aa: CSAGVQPQHF
CDR3nt: TGCAGTGCCGGCGTCCAGCCCCAGCATTTT

v_gene: TRBV12-3/TRBV12-4
d_gene: -
abundance: many
j_gene: TRBJ2-1
CDR3aa: CASDRLWEDNEQFF
CDR3nt: TGTGCCAGCGACCGGCTGTGGGAGGACAATGAGCAGTTCTTC

v_gene: TRBV7-2
d_gene: -
abundance: -
j_gene: TRBJ2-5
CDR3aa: CASSFEGGDQYF
CDR3nt: TGTGCCAGCAGCTTTGAGGGGGGTGACCAGTACTTC

v_gene: TRBV5-1
d_gene: TRBD1
abundance: few
j_gene: TRBJ1-1
CDR3aa: CASSWRGQGAYKNTEAFF
CDR3nt: TGCGCCAGCAGCTGGAGGGGCCAGGGGGCGTATAAGAACACTGAAGCTTTCTTT

v_gene: TRBV12-3/TRBV12-4
d_gene: TRBD1
abundance: -
j_gene: TRBJ1-4
CDR3aa: CASRVTGGGEKLFF
CDR3nt: TGTGCCAGCAGAGTGACAGGGGGCGGTGAAAAACTGTTTTTT

v_gene: TRBV5-5
d_gene: -
abundance: -
j_gene: TRBJ2-7
CDR3aa: CASSLGPGLNAYEQYF
CDR3nt: TGTGCCAGCAGCTTGGGCCCGGGACTCAATGCCTACGAGCAGTACTTC

v_gene: TRBV7-9
d_gene: TRBD2
abundance: few
j_gene: TRBJ2-1
CDR3aa: CASSLVAGVHEQFF
CDR3nt: TGTGCCAGCAGCTTAGTAGCGGGAGTACATGAGCAGTTCTTC

v_gene: TRBV6-5
d_gene: TRBD1
abundance: -
j_gene: TRBJ2-7
CDR3aa: CASSYQTGGYGEQYF
CDR3nt: TGTGCCAGCAGTTACCAAACAGGGGGGTACGGCGAGCAGTACTTC

v_gene: TRBV5-1
d_gene: TRBD2
abundance: many
j_gene: TRBJ2-3
CDR3aa: CASSQSGGVLTDTQYF
CDR3nt: TGCGCCAGCAGCCAGAGCGGGGGGGTACTCACAGATACGCAGTATTTT

v_gene: TRBV20-1
d_gene: -
abundance: -
j_gene: TRBJ2-7
CDR3aa: CSARDTQGSHEQYF
CDR3nt: TGCAGTGCTAGAGATACCCAAGGCAGCCACGAGCAGTACTTC

v_gene: TRBV15
d_gene: -
abundance: -
j_gene: TRBJ2-7
CDR3aa: CATSRDLDNHYEQYF
CDR3nt: TGTGCCACCAGCAGAGATCTGGACAACCACTACGAGCAGTACTTC

v_gene: TRBV29-1
d_gene: -
abundance: many
j_gene: TRBJ2-5
CDR3aa: CSVGQQGTVRETQYF
CDR3nt: TGCAGCGTTGGGCAACAGGGAACGGTGAGGGAGACCCAGTACTTC

v_gene: TRBV5-1
d_gene: -
abundance: few
j_gene: TRBJ2-3
CDR3aa: CASSQPQGTGTDTQYF
CDR3nt: TGCGCCAGCAGCCAACCCCAGGGAACGGGGACAGATACGCAGTATTTT

v_gene: TRBV12-3/TRBV12-4
d_gene: -
abundance: -
j_gene: TRBJ2-7
CDR3aa: CASSLAPGREQYF
CDR3nt: TGTGCCAGCAGTTTAGCACCGGGACGCGAGCAGTACTTC

v_gene: TRBV20-1
d_gene: TRBD2
abundance: few
j_gene: TRBJ2-1
CDR3aa: CSAKSSGGLSSYNEQFF
CDR3nt: TGCAGTGCTAAAAGTAGCGGGGGGCTAAGCTCCTACAATGAGCAGTTCTTC

v_gene: TRBV20-1
d_gene: TRBD2
abundance: -
j_gene: TRBJ2-1
CDR3aa: CSARGGRAENEQFF
CDR3nt: TGCAGTGCTAGGGGCGGGAGGGCCGAGAATGAGCAGTTCTTC

v_gene: TRBV18
d_gene: -
abundance: -
j_gene: TRBJ2-7
CDR3aa: CASSPGAINEQYF
CDR3nt: TGTGCCAGCTCCCCCGGGGCAATCAACGAGCAGTACTTC

v_gene: TRBV12-3/TRBV12-4
d_gene: -
abundance: few
j_gene: TRBJ2-3
CDR3aa: CASSLLLAGATDTQYF
CDR3nt: TGTGCCAGCAGTCTCCTTCTGGCGGGGGCAACAGATACGCAGTATTTT

v_gene: TRBV5-1
d_gene: TRBD1
abundance: many
j_gene: TRBJ2-7
CDR3aa: CASSHSGQGSYEQYF
CDR3nt: TGCGCCAGCAGCCATTCAGGACAGGGCTCCTACGAGCAGTACTTC

v_gene: TRBV20-1
d_gene: -
abundance: -
j_gene: TRBJ2-4
CDR3aa: CSARDAGVTLLAKNIQYF
CDR3nt: TGCAGTGCTAGAGATGCAGGAGTTACTTTACTAGCCAAAAACATTCAGTACTTC

v_gene: TRBV7-2
d_gene: -
abundance: many
j_gene: TRBJ1-2
CDR3aa: CASSQDSYYGYTF
CDR3nt: TGTGCCAGCAGCCAGGACAGTTACTATGGCTACACCTTC